This entry lists 21 T cell receptor beta chains sequenced from one sample in a study of OX40 agonist ivuxolimab in advanced cancers. Produced via immunoSEQ multiplex PCR; TCRdb's table is partial and in-frame only. The repertoire holds 25,000 to 30,000 clones, with approximately 80% as singletons. Here the sequenced sample was CD4+ or CD8+ T cells sorted from blood, taken in a trial of the OX40 agonist ivuxolimab. Receptors originate from an adult with an advanced solid tumor such as melanoma, head and neck, liver or kidney cancer.

This clone has only one observation. V is TRBV11-2 and J is TRBJ2-2; 8 bases are a match to TRBD1. There are 16 residues in the CDR3. The junction had 10 bases not matched to a gene; V was cut back by 5 bases and J by 5 bases. The germline V gene has CDR1 SGHAT and CDR2 FQNNGV. CDR3 in DNA: TGTGCCAGCAGCCATTGGGGGACAGGCGGGACCGGGGAGCTGTTTTTT. It translates to CASSHWGTGGTGELFF.

The rearrangement links TRBV6-4 to TRBJ1-6; no firm D call. Germline lookup yields CDR1 MRHNA and CDR2 SNTAGT. CDR3 length: 14 residues. V was clipped by 2 bases and J by 5 bases, with 7 bases between them. The CDR3 nucleotides read TGTGCCAGCAGTGACGGGCTTCATAATTCACCCCTCCACTTT. As protein: CASSDGLHNSPLHF.

The DNA for the CDR3 is TGTGCCTGGAGGGAACGAAACATTCAGTACTTC. Its protein product is CAWRERNIQYF. This chain uses TRBV30 with TRBJ2-4; D ambiguous. Between the trimmed V and J ends, which lost 3 bases and 6 bases, there was a span of 6 bases. The CDR3 is 11 amino acids. Germline CDR1 is GTSNPN and CDR2 is SVGIG (reference sequence). Variable domain in full (rest from reference TRBV30 and TRBJ2-4): SQTIHQWPATLVQPVGSPLSLECTVEGTSNPNLYWYRQAAGRGLQLLFYSVGIGQISSEVPQNLSASRPQDRQFILSSKKLLLSDSGFYLCAWRERNIQYFGAGTRLSVL.

The V call is TRBV5-6, the J call TRBJ2-7; D uncertain. CDR1 is SGHDT, CDR2 YYEEEE, per germline. V dropped 0 bases and J dropped 0 bases, with 10 bases sitting between them. This CDR3 is 15 amino acids long. Written as DNA, the CDR3 is TGTGCCAGCAGCTTGGACCCCCGGAGCTCCTACGAGCAGTACTTC. Translated, it gives CASSLDPRSSYEQYF.

The J gene is TRBJ2-7, the V gene TRBV6-1, with D possibly TRBD1 on 5 matching bases. The V gene lost 3 bases and the J gene lost 6 bases, with 9 bases spanning the gap. Looked up from germline, CDR1 is MNHNS and CDR2 is SASEGT. CDR3 size: 12 residues. The CDR3 loop reads CASSERTIEQYF. The CDR3 nucleotides are TGTGCCAGCAGTGAGAGGACAATCGAGCAGTACTTC.

V gene TRBV11-2 combines with J gene TRBJ2-1, with D perhaps matching TRBD1 (5 bases). From germline, CDR1 is SGHAT and CDR2 FQNNGV. Trimming took 0 bases from V and 12 from J, leaving 15 bases between them. The CDR3 has 14 residues. The CDR3 DNA sequence: TGTGCCAGCAGCTTAGAATTTGGACCAAGGGGGCAGTTCTTC. It specifies CASSLEFGPRGQFF.

The rearrangement uses TRBV7-2 and TRBJ2-7; 10 bases agree with TRBD1. Unmatched junction bases numbered 7, after V lost 5 bases and J lost 6 bases. Germline lookup yields CDR1 SGHTA and CDR2 FQGNSA. CDR3 length: 14 amino acids. The CDR3 DNA reads as TGTGCCAGCAGCCCCTCCCGGACAGGGGGCGAGCAGTACTTC. It specifies CASSPSRTGGEQYF.

This clone was recorded a few times. J is TRBJ1-3 and V is TRBV7-6; no reliable D call. The CDR3 spans 14 residues. The V gene lost 0 bases and the J gene lost 1 base, with 4 bases spanning the gap. Germline V gene sequence: CDR1 SGHVS, CDR2 FNYEAQ. The CDR3 DNA reads TGTGCCAGCAGCTTAGCAGGGTCTGGAAACACCATATATTTT. Translation gives CASSLAGSGNTIYF.

The V and J genes are TRBV7-8 and TRBJ2-7; 8 bases fit TRBD1. This CDR3 spans 14 amino acids. The V and J ends lost 5 bases and 2 bases, in that order; junction bases with no gene match: 5. Germline assignment: CDR1 SGHVS and CDR2 FQNEAQ. CDR3 amino acids: CASSLQGAAYEQYF. The CDR3 DNA reads as TGTGCCAGCAGCCTCCAGGGGGCTGCCTACGAGCAGTACTTC.

The chain combines TRBV30 with TRBJ1-6; D unresolved. Trimming stripped 2 bases from V and 4 bases from J, with 9 bases between. Germline lookup yields CDR1 GTSNPN and CDR2 SVGIG (reference sequence). The CDR3 contains 14 residues. Written as DNA, the CDR3 is TGTGCCTGGAGTCCGGGGTCTTATAATTCACCCCTCCACTTT. It yields the protein CAWSPGSYNSPLHF.

The rearrangement joins TRBV9 to TRBJ2-1; D tentatively fits TRBD1 or TRBD2 (5 bases each). In germline, CDR1 is SGDLS, CDR2 YYNGEE. CDR3 size: 16 residues. The germline V and J ends were trimmed by 1 base and 0 bases, with 11 bases remaining between them. CDR3 DNA: TGTGCCAGCAGCGTAAAGTTTGGGGGCTCCTACAATGAGCAGTTCTTC. It is translated as CASSVKFGGSYNEQFF. Supplemented by reference TRBV9 and TRBJ2-1, the full variable domain reads DSGVTQTPKHLITATGQRVTLRCSPRSGDLSVYWYQQSLDQGLQFLIQYYNGEERAKGNILERFSAQQFPDLHSELNLSSLELGDSALYFCASSVKFGGSYNEQFFGPGTRLTVL.

The CDR3 spells CASSTKPGTEAFF. The CDR3 DNA is TGTGCCAGTAGTACGAAACCAGGGACAGAAGCTTTCTTT. The chain carries TRBV19 and TRBJ1-1; possibly TRBD1 for D (6 bases). CDR3 length: 13 residues. The V and J ends lost 4 bases and 8 bases respectively, with 14 bases between them. CDR1 is LNHDA and CDR2 is SQIVND in the germline V gene (reference sequence).

As regards this clone: In the same sample, other DNA sequences code for this CDR3. The chain uses TRBV5-1 and TRBJ2-1; D is unresolved. The CDR3 extends over 11 amino acids. Germline V gene sequence: CDR1 SGHRS, CDR2 YFSETQ. V was pared by 2 bases and J by 6 bases, with 3 bases between. In nucleotides, the CDR3 is TGCGCCAGCAGCTTTGGCAATGAGCAGTTCTTC. This gives the protein CASSFGNEQFF.

The V gene is TRBV19, the J gene TRBJ2-7; D not certain. The CDR3 covers 13 residues. V gave up 2 bases and J gave up 2 bases, with 7 bases separating them. Germline CDR1 and CDR2: LNHDA and SQIVND (reference sequence). The chain's CDR3 is CASSILSAYEQYF. CDR3 coding DNA: TGTGCCAGTAGTATACTGTCAGCCTACGAGCAGTACTTC.

V gene TRBV9 combines with J gene TRBJ2-2; TRBD1 aligns across 10 bases. CDR1 and CDR2 from the germline V gene are SGDLS and YYNGEE. This CDR3 spans 17 amino acids. V gave up 4 bases and J gave up 6 bases; unmatched junction bases: 12. CDR3: CASSPRTGGSSPGELFF. CDR3 coding DNA: TGTGCCAGCAGCCCGAGGACAGGGGGTTCCTCCCCCGGGGAGCTGTTTTTT.

This clone was observed a few times. V usage is TRBV10-2 and J usage is TRBJ1-2; D is unclear. Germline-derived CDR1 and CDR2 are WSHSY and SAAADI. The CDR3 sequence is 15 residues long. The V end lost 7 bases, the J end lost 6 bases, and 21 bases lay between the germline ends. The CDR3 region is CASTFGETPADGYTF. The CDR3, as DNA: TGCGCCAGCACCTTTGGGGAAACGCCGGCCGATGGCTACACCTTC.

V is TRBV9 and J is TRBJ2-1, with a possible D match to TRBD2 (6 bases). Germline V gene sequence: CDR1 SGDLS, CDR2 YYNGEE. The CDR3 runs to 19 residues. Trimming left V 3 bases short and J 0 bases short, with 22 bases between. The CDR3 DNA sequence: TGTGCCAGCAGCGGCCCCCGGGACTCATATCTCAGCTCCTACAATGAGCAGTTCTTC. Translation: CASSGPRDSYLSSYNEQFF.

The gene calls are TRBV5-6 and TRBJ1-5; 9 nucleotides agree with TRBD1. J lost 7 bases, V lost 0 bases, and 8 bases had no gene match. CDR1 is SGHDT and CDR2 is YYEEEE in the germline V gene. This CDR3 is built from 16 residues. As DNA, the CDR3 is TGTGCCAGCAGCTTGGGGTGGTTGACAGGGGGACAGCCCCAGCATTTT. Protein product: CASSLGWLTGGQPQHF. Based on the CDR3 plus reference TRBV5-6 and TRBJ1-5, the full variable domain is DAGVTQSPTHLIKTRGQQVTLRCSPKSGHDTVSWYQQALGQGPQFIFQYYEEEERQRGNFPDRFSGHQFPNYSSELNVNALLLGDSALYLCASSLGWLTGGQPQHFGDGTRLSIL.

The chain recombines TRBV27 with TRBJ1-5; TRBD1 is a possible D gene (6 bases). The CDR3 runs to 16 residues. Germline lookup yields CDR1 MNHEY and CDR2 SMNVEV (reference sequence). Between the trimmed V and J ends, which lost 8 bases and 4 bases, there was a span of 21 bases. This chain's CDR3 is CASRRGAGVLNQPQHF. DNA for the CDR3: TGTGCCAGCCGCCGGGGGGCGGGGGTCTTAAATCAGCCCCAGCATTTT.

V is TRBV29-1 and J is TRBJ1-1, with D perhaps TRBD1 (5 bases). CDR1 and CDR2 (germline): SQVTM, ANQGSEA. V was trimmed by 0 bases and J by 1 base, leaving 9 bases between them. The CDR3 runs 14 residues. CDR3 sequence: CSVEEKGTNTEAFF. CDR3 DNA sequence: TGCAGCGTTGAAGAAAAGGGGACGAACACTGAAGCTTTCTTT.

The chain is built from TRBV2 and TRBJ2-1, with no clear D. Looked up from germline, CDR1 is SNHLY and CDR2 is FYNNEI. V was clipped by 4 bases and J by 7 bases, with 17 bases between them. The CDR3 is made up of 15 amino acids. The CDR3 nucleotides are TGTGCCAGCAGTGTAGGGCCTCATGGCAAAAATGAGCAGTTCTTC. Translated: CASSVGPHGKNEQFF.